This entry concerns a single TCR beta chain. V was pared by 7 bases and J by 8 bases, with 9 bases of the junction left unmatched. The CDR3 consists of 14 residues. Germline-derived CDR1 and CDR2 are MNHEY and SVGAGI. In the original analysis: Amplification of reference gene primers was used by the study to estimate nucleated cell counts. Profiling relied on immunoSEQ multiplex PCR, and the TCRdb table lists in-frame clones only, not all of them. The D gene and trimming were derived from the DNA, and the V and J assignments and clone size from that table. The sample consists of 310,000 or so clones, roughly 90% of them appearing once. The record originates from a study of blood T cell repertoires in COVID-19. Whole-study context: There were acute and convalescent COVID-19 samples, and they came from the United States, Italy and Spain. Sample material is recorded as cDNA or gDNA derived from T cells, B-cell-depleted T cells, or PBMCs.

This receptor was obtained from a woman aged 30 to 39 with COVID-19, enrolled during active disease. The rearrangement joins TRBV6-5 to TRBJ2-1, with 9 nucleotides matching TRBD2. Sequenced sample: peripheral blood. The CDR3 bases are TGTGCCAGCACCCCCGGCCTAGCGGGGTATGAGCAGTTCTTC. Amino acids: CASTPGLAGYEQFF.